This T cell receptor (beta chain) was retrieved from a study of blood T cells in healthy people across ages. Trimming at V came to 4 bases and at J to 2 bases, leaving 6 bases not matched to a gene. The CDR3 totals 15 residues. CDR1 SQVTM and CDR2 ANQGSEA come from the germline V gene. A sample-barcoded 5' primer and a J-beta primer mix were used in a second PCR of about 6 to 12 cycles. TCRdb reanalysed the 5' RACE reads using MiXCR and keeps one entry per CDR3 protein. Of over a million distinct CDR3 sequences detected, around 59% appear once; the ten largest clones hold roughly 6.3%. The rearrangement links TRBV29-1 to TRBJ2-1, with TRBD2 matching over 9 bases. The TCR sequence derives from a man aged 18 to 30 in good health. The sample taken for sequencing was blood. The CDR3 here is CSVAKREETYNEQFF. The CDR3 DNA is TGCAGCGTTGCGAAGCGGGAGGAGACCTACAATGAGCAGTTCTTC.